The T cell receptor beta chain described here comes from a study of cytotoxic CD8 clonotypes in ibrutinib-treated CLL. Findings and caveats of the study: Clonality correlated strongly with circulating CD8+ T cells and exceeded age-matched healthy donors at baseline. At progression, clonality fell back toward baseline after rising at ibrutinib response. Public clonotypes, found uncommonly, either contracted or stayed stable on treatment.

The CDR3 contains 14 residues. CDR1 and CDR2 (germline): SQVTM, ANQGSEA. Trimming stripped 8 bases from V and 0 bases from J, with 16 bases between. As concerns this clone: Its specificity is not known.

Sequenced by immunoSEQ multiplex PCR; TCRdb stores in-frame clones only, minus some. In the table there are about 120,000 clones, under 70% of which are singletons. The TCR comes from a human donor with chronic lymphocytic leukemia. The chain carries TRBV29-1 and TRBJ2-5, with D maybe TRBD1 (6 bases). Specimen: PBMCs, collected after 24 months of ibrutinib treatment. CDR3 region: CSIRQAHNQETQYF. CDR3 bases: TGCAGCATCCGACAGGCCCACAACCAAGAGACCCAGTACTTC.